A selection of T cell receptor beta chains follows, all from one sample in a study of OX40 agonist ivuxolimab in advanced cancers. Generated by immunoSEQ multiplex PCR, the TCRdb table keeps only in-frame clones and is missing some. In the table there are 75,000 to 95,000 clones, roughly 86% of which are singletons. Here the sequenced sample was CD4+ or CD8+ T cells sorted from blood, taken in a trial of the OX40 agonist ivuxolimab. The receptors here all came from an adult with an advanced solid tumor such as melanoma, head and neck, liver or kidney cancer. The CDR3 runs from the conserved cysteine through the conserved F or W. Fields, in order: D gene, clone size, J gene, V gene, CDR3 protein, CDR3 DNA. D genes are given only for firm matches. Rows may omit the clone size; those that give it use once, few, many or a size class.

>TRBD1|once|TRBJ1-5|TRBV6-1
CASSEDGQGDQPQHF
TGTGCCAGCAGTGAAGATGGACAGGGAGATCAGCCCCAGCATTTT
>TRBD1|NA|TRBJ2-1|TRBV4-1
CASSQGGDRLRFYNEQFF
TGCGCCAGCAGCCAAGGGGGGGACAGGTTGCGATTCTACAATGAGCAGTTCTTC
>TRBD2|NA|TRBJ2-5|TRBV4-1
CASSQTSSQTQYF
TGCGCCAGCAGCCAGACTAGCTCGCAGACCCAGTACTTC
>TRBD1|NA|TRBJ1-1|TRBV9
CASSVLPGTGVSVPMNTEAFF
TGTGCCAGCAGCGTACTCCCCGGGACAGGGGTCTCGGTCCCCATGAACACTGAAGCTTTCTTT
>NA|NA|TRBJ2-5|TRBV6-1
CASSVSQGTQETQYF
TGTGCCAGCAGTGTTAGCCAGGGAACACAAGAGACCCAGTACTTC
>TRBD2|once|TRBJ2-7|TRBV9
CASSLSGAAYEQYF
TGTGCCAGCAGCCTCAGCGGGGCAGCCTACGAGCAGTACTTC
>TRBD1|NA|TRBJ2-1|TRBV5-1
CASSLGTGRYNEQFF
TGCGCCAGCAGCTTGGGGACAGGGAGGTACAATGAGCAGTTCTTC
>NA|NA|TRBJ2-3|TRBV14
CASSLLAGDTQYF
TGTGCCAGCAGCCTACTAGCAGGAGATACGCAGTATTTT
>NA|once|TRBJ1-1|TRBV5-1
CASSLGAAGTEAFF
TGCGCCAGCAGCTTGGGGGCAGCGGGTACTGAAGCTTTCTTT
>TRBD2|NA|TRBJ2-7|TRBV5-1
CASRHNSGTSGEQYF
TGCGCCAGCAGACACAATAGCGGGACTAGTGGCGAGCAGTACTTC
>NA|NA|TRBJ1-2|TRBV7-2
CASSLDLTGGYTF
TGTGCCAGCAGCCTCGACCTTACGGGAGGCTACACCTTC
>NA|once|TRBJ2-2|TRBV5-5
CASSFAGINTGELFF
TGTGCCAGCAGCTTTGCAGGGATCAACACCGGGGAGCTGTTTTTT
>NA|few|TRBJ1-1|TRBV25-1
CASRHSRAYTEAFF
TGTGCCAGCAGGCACAGCCGGGCGTACACTGAAGCTTTCTTT
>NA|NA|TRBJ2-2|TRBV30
CASRQNTGELFF
TGTGCCAGCAGACAGAACACCGGGGAGCTGTTTTTT
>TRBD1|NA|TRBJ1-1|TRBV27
CASRIEGTGIAEAFF
TGTGCCAGCAGAATAGAGGGGACAGGGATCGCTGAAGCTTTCTTT
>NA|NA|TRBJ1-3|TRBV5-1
CASSLSPGSGNTIYF
TGCGCCAGCAGCTTGTCTCCGGGCTCTGGAAACACCATATATTTT
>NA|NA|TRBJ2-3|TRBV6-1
CASSLGNGADTQYF
TGTGCCAGCAGTTTAGGGAACGGCGCAGATACGCAGTATTTT
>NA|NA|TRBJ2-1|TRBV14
CASSQDIWTGNEQFF
TGTGCCAGCAGCCAAGATATTTGGACCGGAAATGAGCAGTTCTTC